This T cell receptor (beta chain) was identified during a study of a mutant IDH1 vaccine in newly diagnosed glioma. In regard to this clone: What it recognizes is unknown.

The CDR3 runs to 14 residues. CDR1 and CDR2 from the germline V gene are LNHDA and SQIVND (reference sequence). Trimming removed 3 bases from V and 7 bases from J, with 15 bases in between. Sequenced by immunoSEQ multiplex PCR; TCRdb stores in-frame clones only, minus some. The data show tens of thousands of clones, with about three quarters seen just once and about 4.9% held by the top ten. Time point defined: week 23, last vaccination. A single vaccine dose contained 300 ug of mutant IDH1 20-mer peptide, and topical imiquimod was used with it. This receptor was obtained from a man aged 50 to 60 with glioma. Specimen: PBMCs, collected from a glioma patient whose treatment included an IDH1 peptide vaccine. V is TRBV19 and J is TRBJ1-1, with D tentatively TRBD1 (6 bases). The CDR3 here is CASSIGGGFNEAFF. The DNA for the CDR3 is TGTGCCAGTAGTATCGGGGGGGGCTTCAATGAAGCTTTCTTT.